The rows below give T cell receptor beta chains drawn from one sample of a study of cytomegalovirus exposure and HLA in healthy donors. TCRdb's table, derived via immunoSEQ multiplex PCR, lists solely in-frame clones and lacks some. The sample carries around 100,000 clones, around 80% recorded once. Sequenced sample: PBMCs. The receptors shown here come from a female donor in good health and CMV-seropositive. Each CDR3 is given with its conserved first and last residue.

j_call,v_call,cdr3_aa
TRBJ1-5,TRBV7-9,CASSLGAGGSNQPQHF
TRBJ2-1,TRBV29-1,CSVEFGGSSYNEQFF
TRBJ2-1,TRBV7-8,CASSLRPVTGKSLF
TRBJ1-4,TRBV4-1,CASSPGYAAGEKLFF
TRBJ2-5,TRBV27,CAAPAAEETQYF
TRBJ2-3,TRBV30,CAWSVLAGGTDTQYF
TRBJ2-7,TRBV5-1,CASSEGTVSYEQYF
TRBJ2-2,TRBV28,CASSVGTVNTGELFF
TRBJ2-3,TRBV9,CASSVGRGRAERASTDTQYF
TRBJ2-7,TRBV29-1,CSVEGQGPYEQYF
TRBJ2-1,TRBV28,CASSSALAGNRDEQFF
TRBJ2-7,TRBV7-8,CASSNNPRLNEQYF
TRBJ1-1,TRBV11-2,CASSKSPGQGSTEAFF
TRBJ2-2,TRBV19,CASRAQTSGGLTGELFF
TRBJ1-4,TRBV6-1,CASSRRRPTNEKLFF
TRBJ2-6,TRBV15,CATSRDRGSGANVLTF
TRBJ1-1,TRBV5-1,CASTQGGGNTEAFF
TRBJ2-1,TRBV19,CASKASGYNEQFF
TRBJ1-2,TRBV7-2,CASSLYSGYGYTF
TRBJ1-4,TRBV15,CATGQGYEKLFF
TRBJ2-1,TRBV5-5,CASSSNRANEQFF
TRBJ2-1,TRBV18,CASSGPARGREGSYNEQFF
TRBJ1-6,TRBV6-1,CASNGQGRSPLHF
TRBJ2-1,TRBV11-2,CASVFGLASDEQFF
TRBJ2-5,TRBV4-2,CASSQDSTGGQETQYF
TRBJ1-5,TRBV6-6,CASSSSDRGGNQPQHF
TRBJ2-5,TRBV18,CASSRGRARETQYF
TRBJ2-1,TRBV7-7,CASSRDIGGGEQFF
TRBJ2-7,TRBV2,CASRGTSGREGQYEQYF
TRBJ2-1,TRBV14,CASSQDLSAGWDEQFF
TRBJ2-7,TRBV11-2,CASSLVGTSPRQHRYEQYF
TRBJ2-1,TRBV4-3,CASSQTTSGGNNEQFF
TRBJ2-7,TRBV19,CASSLPGLLVEQYF
TRBJ1-5,TRBV7-2,CASSSSTGYNQPQHF
TRBJ1-1,TRBV30,CAWRRGQSEAFF
TRBJ1-2,TRBV7-2,CASSPQGGINYGYTF
TRBJ1-3,TRBV4-3,CASSPSLTSGNTIYF